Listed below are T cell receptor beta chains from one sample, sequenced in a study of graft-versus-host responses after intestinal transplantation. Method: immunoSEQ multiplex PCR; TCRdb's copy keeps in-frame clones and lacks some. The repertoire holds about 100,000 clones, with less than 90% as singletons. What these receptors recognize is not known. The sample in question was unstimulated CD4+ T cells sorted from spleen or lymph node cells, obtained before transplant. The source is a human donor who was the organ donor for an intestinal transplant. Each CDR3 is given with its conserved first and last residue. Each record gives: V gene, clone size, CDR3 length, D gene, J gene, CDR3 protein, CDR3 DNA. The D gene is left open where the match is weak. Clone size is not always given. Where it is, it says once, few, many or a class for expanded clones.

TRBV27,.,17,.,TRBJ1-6,CASSLSAGVTYNSPLHF,TGTGCCAGCAGTTTATCGGCAGGGGTGACCTATAATTCACCCCTCCACTTT
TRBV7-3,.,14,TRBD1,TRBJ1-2,CASSQETGGGGYTF,TGTGCCAGCAGCCAAGAGACAGGGGGCGGTGGCTACACCTTC
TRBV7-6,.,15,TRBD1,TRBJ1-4,CASSLAQGGAQKLFF,TGTGCCAGCAGCTTAGCCCAAGGGGGCGCGCAGAAACTGTTTTTT
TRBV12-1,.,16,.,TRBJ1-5,CASSSPLRPGNQPQHF,TGTGCCAGCAGCTCCCCGCTGAGGCCTGGCAATCAGCCCCAGCATTTT
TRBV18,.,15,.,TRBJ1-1,CASSGGGQSKFEAFF,TGTGCCAGCTCCGGGGGGGGGCAGAGCAAGTTTGAAGCTTTCTTT
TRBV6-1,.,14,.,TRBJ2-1,CARENDRPVNEQFF,TGTGCCCGCGAAAACGACCGGCCTGTCAATGAGCAGTTCTTC
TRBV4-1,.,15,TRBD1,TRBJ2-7,CASSARGTGTYEQYF,TGCGCCAGCAGCGCCCGGGGGACAGGGACCTACGAGCAGTACTTC
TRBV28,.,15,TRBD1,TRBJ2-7,CASSGRQGGSYEQYF,TGTGCCAGCAGCGGGAGACAGGGGGGCTCCTACGAGCAGTACTTC
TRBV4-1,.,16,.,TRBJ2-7,CASSQEVPGVGYEQYF,TGCGCCAGCAGCCAAGAAGTGCCAGGGGTTGGTTACGAGCAGTACTTC
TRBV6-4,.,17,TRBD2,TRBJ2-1,CASSGTPLAGGPNEQFF,TGTGCCAGCAGTGGAACCCCTTTAGCGGGGGGGCCGAATGAGCAGTTCTTC
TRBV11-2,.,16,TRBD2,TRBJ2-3,CASSLGFGGITDTQYF,TGTGCCAGCAGCTTAGGTTTCGGGGGGATCACAGATACGCAGTATTTT
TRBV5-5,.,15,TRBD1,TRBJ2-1,CASILTGSSYNEQFF,TGTGCCAGCATCTTGACAGGGAGCTCCTACAATGAGCAGTTCTTC
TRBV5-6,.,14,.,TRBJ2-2,CASSLAGRTGELFF,TGTGCCAGCAGCTTGGCAGGGCGGACCGGGGAGCTGTTTTTT
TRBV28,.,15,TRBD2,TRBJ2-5,CASRDTGGPLETQYF,TGTGCCAGTCGAGATACGGGGGGGCCGTTGGAGACCCAGTACTTC
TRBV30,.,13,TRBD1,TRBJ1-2,CAWSAQGVYGYTF,TGTGCCTGGAGTGCCCAGGGGGTCTATGGCTACACCTTC
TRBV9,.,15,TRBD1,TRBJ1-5,CASSVTGEDTQPQHF,TGTGCCAGCAGCGTCACAGGGGAAGATACTCAGCCCCAGCATTTT
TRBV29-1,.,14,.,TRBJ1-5,CSVLLQGKNQPQHF,TGCAGCGTTCTACTTCAGGGGAAGAATCAGCCCCAGCATTTT
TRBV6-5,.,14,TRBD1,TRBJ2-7,CASKRDSPTYEQYF,TGTGCCAGCAAAAGGGACAGCCCAACCTACGAGCAGTACTTC
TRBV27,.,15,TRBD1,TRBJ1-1,CASKGGQGGKGEAFF,TGTGCCAGCAAAGGAGGACAGGGGGGGAAAGGTGAAGCTTTCTTT
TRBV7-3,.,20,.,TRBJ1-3,CASSPNPLLGLPSSGNTIYF,TGTGCCAGCAGCCCCAACCCCCTTTTGGGGCTACCGAGCTCTGGAAACACCATATATTTT
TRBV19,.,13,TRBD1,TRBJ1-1,CASTDRGGTEAFF,TGTGCCAGTACCGACAGGGGGGGAACTGAAGCTTTCTTT
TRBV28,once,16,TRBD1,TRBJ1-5,CASSFVGQGSNQPQHF,TGTGCCAGCAGTTTCGTGGGACAGGGGAGCAATCAGCCCCAGCATTTT
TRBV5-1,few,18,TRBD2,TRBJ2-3,CASTVAGGFPGGTDTQYF,TGCGCCAGCACCGTAGCGGGGGGCTTTCCCGGAGGCACAGATACGCAGTATTTT
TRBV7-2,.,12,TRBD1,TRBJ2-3,CGTGRSADTQYF,TGTGGGACAGGGAGGAGCGCAGATACGCAGTATTTT
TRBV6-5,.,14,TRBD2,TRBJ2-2,CAISARGGTGELFF,TGTGCCATCAGTGCTCGGGGGGGGACCGGGGAGCTGTTTTTT
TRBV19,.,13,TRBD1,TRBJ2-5,CASRRTGLETQYF,TGTGCCAGTAGGAGGACAGGGTTGGAGACCCAGTACTTC
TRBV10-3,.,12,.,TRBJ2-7,CAISESGEPKYF,TGTGCCATCAGTGAGTCGGGGGAGCCCAAGTACTTC
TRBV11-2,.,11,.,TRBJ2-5,CASSSWETQYF,TGTGCCAGCAGCTCGTGGGAGACCCAGTACTTC
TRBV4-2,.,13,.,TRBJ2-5,CASSLRGQETQYF,TGTGCCAGCAGCCTCAGGGGTCAAGAGACCCAGTACTTC
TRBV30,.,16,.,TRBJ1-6,CAWSVKRSSYNSPLHF,TGTGCCTGGAGTGTAAAAAGGAGCTCCTATAATTCACCCCTCCACTTT
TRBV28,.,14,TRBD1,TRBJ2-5,CASSRDRRSPNKYF,TGTGCCAGCAGTCGGGACAGGCGATCGCCAAATAAGTACTTC
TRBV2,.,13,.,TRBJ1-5,CASSVERNQPQHF,TGTGCCAGCAGTGTAGAACGGAATCAGCCCCAGCATTTT
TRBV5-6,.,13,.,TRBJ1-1,CASSLRLGTYSNF,TGTGCCAGCAGCTTAAGATTAGGGACCTACTCGAATTTT
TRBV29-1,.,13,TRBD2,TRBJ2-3,CSSGGGNTDTQYF,TGCAGCTCGGGGGGGGGAAACACAGATACGCAGTATTTT
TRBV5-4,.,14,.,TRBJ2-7,CARSKRDGAYEQYF,TGTGCCAGGTCCAAACGGGACGGAGCCTACGAGCAGTACTTC
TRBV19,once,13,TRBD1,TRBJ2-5,CASMSRGRETQYF,TGTGCCAGTATGTCCAGGGGGCGTGAGACCCAGTACTTC
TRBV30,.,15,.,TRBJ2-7,CAWSVQLSAPYEQYF,TGTGCCTGGAGTGTACAGCTATCCGCTCCCTACGAGCAGTACTTC
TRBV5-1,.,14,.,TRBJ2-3,CASSATPGTDTQYF,TGCGCCAGCAGCGCCACCCCGGGCACAGATACGCAGTATTTT
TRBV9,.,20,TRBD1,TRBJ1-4,CASSVGAGRQGYATNEKLFF,TGTGCCAGCAGCGTAGGGGCCGGCAGACAGGGCTATGCAACTAATGAAAAACTGTTTTTT
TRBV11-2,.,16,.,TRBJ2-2,CASSSGSYPSTGELFF,TGTGCCAGCAGCTCGGGGTCCTATCCAAGTACCGGGGAGCTGTTTTTT
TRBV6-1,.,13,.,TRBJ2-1,CASSGHRGNEQFF,TGTGCCAGCAGTGGGCACCGGGGCAATGAGCAGTTCTTC
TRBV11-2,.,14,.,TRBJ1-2,CASSLKLRGLGYTF,TGTGCCAGCAGCTTAAAGTTGCGCGGATTAGGCTACACCTTC
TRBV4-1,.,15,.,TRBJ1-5,CASNREGDSNQPQHF,TGCGCCAGCAACCGGGAGGGGGACAGCAATCAGCCCCAGCATTTT
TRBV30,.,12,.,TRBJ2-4,CAWGGLGFGQYF,TGTGCCTGGGGGGGACTGGGGTTTGGTCAGTACTTC
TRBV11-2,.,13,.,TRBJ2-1,CASSLGSYNEQFF,TGTGCCAGCAGCTTAGGGTCGTACAATGAGCAGTTCTTC
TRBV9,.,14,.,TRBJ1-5,CASSVAGGSQPQHF,TGTGCCAGCAGCGTGGCGGGGGGTAGTCAGCCCCAGCATTTT
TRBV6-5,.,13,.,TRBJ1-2,CASKAEDRNGYTF,TGTGCCAGCAAGGCAGAAGATAGGAATGGCTACACCTTC
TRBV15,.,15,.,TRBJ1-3,CATSREVGLGNTIYF,TGTGCCACCAGCAGAGAAGTAGGGCTTGGAAACACCATATATTTT
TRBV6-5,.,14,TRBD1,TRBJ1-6,CASSPGTDNSPLHF,TGTGCCAGCAGTCCCGGGACAGATAATTCACCCCTCCACTTT
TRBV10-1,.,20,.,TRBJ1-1,CASSESFKGHRGDLNTEAFF,TGCGCCAGCAGTGAGTCGTTCAAGGGACACCGCGGAGACCTGAACACTGAAGCTTTCTTT
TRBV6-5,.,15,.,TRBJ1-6,CASSRRGHDNSPLHF,TGTGCCAGCAGCCGCCGCGGACATGATAATTCACCCCTCCACTTT
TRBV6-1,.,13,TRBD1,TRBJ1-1,CASTQGGFTEAFF,TGTGCCAGTACGCAAGGGGGCTTCACTGAAGCTTTCTTT
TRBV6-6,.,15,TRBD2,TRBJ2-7,CASSTASGGPYEQYF,TGTGCCAGCAGTACCGCGAGCGGGGGGCCCTACGAGCAGTACTTC
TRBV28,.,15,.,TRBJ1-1,CASKGGPEKLYEAFF,TGTGCCAGCAAGGGGGGGCCGGAAAAACTATATGAAGCTTTCTTT